This is a list of T cell receptor beta chains from one sample in a study of blood T cell repertoires in COVID-19. Assay: immunoSEQ multiplex PCR; the TCRdb copy retains only in-frame clones and omits some. The data contain approximately 350,000 clones, around 89% of them singletons. Sequencing was performed on peripheral blood. Receptor source: a woman younger than 45 with COVID-19, enrolled during active disease. Each CDR3 is given with its conserved first and last residue. The D gene is left open where the match is weak. Clone size is shown for a subset of rows, as once, few, many or a class of expanded clone.

>TRBJ2-4|NA|NA|TRBV12-5
CASGLEGALIQYF
TGTGCTAGTGGTTTGGAGGGAGCTCTCATTCAGTACTTC
>TRBJ2-3|NA|NA|TRBV9
CASSVDGGSDTQYF
TGTGCCAGCAGCGTAGATGGGGGGTCAGATACGCAGTATTTT
>TRBJ1-1|NA|NA|TRBV4-3
CASSQEKRGGTEAFF
TGCGCCAGCAGCCAAGAAAAAAGGGGAGGCACTGAAGCTTTCTTT
>TRBJ1-4|once|NA|TRBV9
CASSPGTLGGEKLFF
TGTGCCAGCAGCCCTGGGACCCTCGGGGGTGAAAAACTGTTTTTT
>TRBJ2-7|NA|TRBD1|TRBV18
CASSPSRGGNEQYF
TGTGCCAGCTCACCATCTAGAGGGGGCAACGAGCAGTACTTC
>TRBJ2-5|NA|NA|TRBV2
CASSLGGRRSGEETQYF
TGTGCCAGCTCCTTGGGGGGGCGCCGGTCGGGCGAAGAGACCCAGTACTTC
>TRBJ1-1|NA|NA|TRBV4-1
CASSLRGGLNTEAFF
TGCGCCAGCAGCCTCCGGGGGGGCCTGAACACTGAAGCTTTCTTT
>TRBJ2-3|NA|TRBD1|TRBV5-1
CASRKGAGTDTQYF
TGCGCCAGCAGGAAGGGGGCCGGCACAGATACGCAGTATTTT
>TRBJ2-7|NA|NA|TRBV6-5
CASSYSRQGSYYEQYF
TGTGCCAGCAGTTACTCGAGGCAGGGTAGCTATTACGAGCAGTACTTC
>TRBJ2-1|NA|NA|TRBV27
CASSPDRGRGSNEQFF
TGTGCCAGCAGTCCGGACCGGGGTCGGGGTAGCAATGAGCAGTTCTTC
>TRBJ2-7|NA|NA|TRBV18
CASSPQTDSYEQYF
TGTGCCAGCTCACCACAGACAGACTCCTACGAGCAGTACTTC
>TRBJ2-3|NA|TRBD1|TRBV28
CASSSGQGSADTQYF
TGTGCCAGCAGCTCTGGACAGGGGAGCGCAGATACGCAGTATTTT
>TRBJ2-7|NA|TRBD2|TRBV6-2/TRBV6-3
CASSYIAGGSYEQYF
TGTGCCAGCAGTTACATAGCGGGGGGCTCCTACGAGCAGTACTTC